This record looks at one T cell receptor (beta chain) sequence and its context. Its recognized antigen is unknown. Per-base quality was not reported, and no clone a single base away is much larger than it. The data stem from a study of blood T cell repertoires in COVID-19 (dated by TCRdb to about 2020). For context, the study as a whole: Samples covering the acute and convalescent phases of COVID-19 were provided by collaborators in the United States, Italy and Spain. A freely available public database, intended as a resource for researchers studying the immune response to SARS-CoV-2, is where the repertoires were released. Where HLA class I and class II types were available, the types were taken from metadata supplied by the sample provider, not from assay-based typing. Samples came from the ongoing ImmuneRACE study (first 160 participants) plus 1,254 subjects from 6 global collaborators. Subjects who had been exposed to COVID-19, were actively infected with it, or had recovered from it provided the deeply sampled blood TCRbeta repertoires that made up the dataset. Sample metadata almost always included a de-identified subject ID, COVID-19 status, age in years and sex. The material from the prospective study consisted of cDNA or gDNA derived from T cells, B-cell-depleted T cells, or PBMCs.

On the study overall, not on this receptor specifically: How much clinical and demographic metadata was included differed by source and by participant, and the metadata was provided uncurated.

Whole blood was collected in K2EDTA tubes by collaborating institutions according to the institutions' own protocols. For TCRbeta analysis, collaborator samples were shipped as frozen whole blood, as isolated PBMCs, or as DNA extracted from either sample type. TCRbeta CDR3 regions were amplified from genomic DNA using the immunoSEQ Assay, a bias-controlled multiplex PCR. As for the authors' bioinformatics: Nucleated cell counts per sample were estimated from amplification of reference gene primers within the assay. To quantify the absolute abundance of each unique TCRbeta CDR3 rearrangement, sequence reads were collapsed and filtered. For each sample, productive Simpson clonality was calculated as the square root of Simpson's diversity index across productive rearrangements. TCRdb carries this immuneACCESS record with in-frame sequences only. Its versions omit some clonotypes, under half of them owing to an unresolved V gene in the studies checked, with the rest unexplained. From that table come the V and J calls and clone size; the DNA was used to work out D and trimming. The table for this sample lists 200,000 to 250,000 clones; roughly 88% of them were counted only once. The top ten clones comprise around 9.5% of the sample.

The CDR3 runs 15 residues from the cysteine to the phenylalanine. The only DNA kept is the CDR3, 45 bases in frame from the first base. Ends trimmed: V by 3 bases, J by 3 bases; bases unmatched to a gene: 4. CDR1 and CDR2 are read off the germline V gene (reference sequence) as LNHDA and SQIVND. The sequence links TRBV19 to TRBJ1-5, and TRBD1 matches 8 of the central bases. Sequencing input: peripheral blood. This receptor was identified in a man in his fifties or sixties with active or convalescent COVID-19. The nucleotide sequence reads as follows: TGTGCCAGTAGTATCCAGGGGGCCCCCAATCAGCCCCAGCATTTT. It translates as CASSIQGAPNQPQHF.